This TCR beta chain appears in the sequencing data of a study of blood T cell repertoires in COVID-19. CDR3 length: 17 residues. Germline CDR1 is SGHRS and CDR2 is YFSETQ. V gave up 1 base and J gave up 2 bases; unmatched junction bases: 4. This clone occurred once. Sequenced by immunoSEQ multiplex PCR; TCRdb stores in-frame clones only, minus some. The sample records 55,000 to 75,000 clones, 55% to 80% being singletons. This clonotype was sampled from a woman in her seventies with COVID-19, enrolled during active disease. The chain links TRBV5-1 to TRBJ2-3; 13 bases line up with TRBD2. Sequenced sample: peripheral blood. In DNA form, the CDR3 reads TGCGCCAGCAGCTTGACTAGCGGGGGGGTCTTCACAGATACGCAGTATTTT. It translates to CASSLTSGGVFTDTQYF.